The clone carrying this T cell receptor (beta chain) was observed a handful of times. Its antigen is as yet unknown. From germline, CDR1 is SNHLY and CDR2 FYNNEI. V was trimmed by 5 bases and J by 2 bases, leaving 12 bases between them. The length of the CDR3 is 14 residues. This entry belongs to a study of T-cell memory formation after mild COVID-19. Background on the study: In these data, TCR clusters were largely donor specific. Study-level points and caveats: Chiefly within CM and EM were the contracting CD4+ clones; CD8+ ones were within EMRA.

TCRdb reprocessed the 5' RACE reads with MiXCR, giving one entry per CDR3 protein. The table has around 300,000 distinct CDR3 sequences, around 15% seen once; the top ten hold 20% to 25%. The TCR originated in a man in his late teens or twenties who had mild COVID-19 (a few samples of this study predate the infection). Cell type and time point are not known. Specimen: PBMCs or a T cell subset sorted from them (not recorded which). The chain carries TRBV2 and TRBJ1-1; possibly TRBD1 for D (6 bases). The CDR3 region has the DNA TGTGCCAGCAGTCGACAGGTAGAAAACACTGAAGCTTTCTTT. Encoded protein: CASSRQVENTEAFF.